The next 17 T cell receptor beta chains were all read from a single sample in a study of blood T cell repertoires in COVID-19. Measured with immunoSEQ multiplex PCR; TCRdb has only the in-frame clones, and not every one. This sample carries around 280,000 clones, around 84% of them seen once, and the ten largest clones take 1% to 1.5%. Sequenced material: peripheral blood. The receptors were sampled from a man in his sixties or seventies with acute or convalescent COVID-19.

The J gene is TRBJ1-5, the V gene TRBV5-1, with D uncertain. Per the germline V gene, CDR1 is SGHRS and CDR2 is YFSETQ. Trimming shortened V by 5 bases and J by 0 bases, and 12 bases separated the two germline ends. The length of the CDR3 is 15 residues. The CDR3 reads CASREGTISNQPQHF. In nucleotides, the CDR3 is TGCGCCAGCAGAGAGGGAACGATTAGCAATCAGCCCCAGCATTTT.

The chain uses TRBV2 and TRBJ2-2; 7 bases are shared with TRBD1. Germline V lookup: CDR1 SNHLY, CDR2 FYNNEI. The CDR3 covers 15 residues. Trimming took 11 bases from V and 2 from J; bases not matched to a gene: 11. CDR3 in DNA: TGTGCCGGGGTCGGGACAGTTCAAAACACCGGGGAGCTGTTTTTT. Amino acid sequence: CAGVGTVQNTGELFF.

The CDR3 region is CASSVYRSGEQYF. The CDR3 DNA follows: TGTGCCAGCAGCGTCTATCGCTCCGGCGAGCAGTACTTC. The chain has TRBV4-2 and TRBJ2-7; D is uncertain. Between the trimmed V and J ends, which lost 5 bases and 6 bases, there was a span of 14 bases. The CDR3 is 13 residues long. CDR1 is LGHNA, CDR2 YNFKEQ, per germline.

This chain joins TRBV6-5 and TRBJ1-5, with D perhaps matching TRBD1 (6 bases). Looked up from germline, CDR1 is MNHEY and CDR2 is SVGAGI. There are 14 residues in the CDR3. Trimming took off 5 bases at V and 5 bases at J, with 13 bases between the two ends. The CDR3 DNA sequence: TGTGCCAGCAGTCTGGCACAGGGTTATCAGCCCCAGCATTTT. It codes for CASSLAQGYQPQHF.

The chain employs TRBV6-5 and TRBJ2-3; 8 bases match TRBD1. There are 14 residues in the CDR3. V was pared by 2 bases and J by 6 bases, with 4 bases of the junction left unmatched. Looked up from germline, CDR1 is MNHEY and CDR2 is SVGAGI. The CDR3 DNA reads as TGTGCCAGCAGTTACCGACAGGGGAGGGATACGCAGTATTTT. It specifies CASSYRQGRDTQYF.

The V and J genes are TRBV7-9 and TRBJ2-1; 12 positions match TRBD2. V shed 3 bases, J shed 7 bases, and the junction held 4 bases outside the gene matches. The CDR3 length is 15 residues. Germline values: CDR1 SEHNR, CDR2 FQNEAQ (reference sequence). Written as DNA, the CDR3 is TGTGCCAGCAGCTTGACTAGCGGGAGTTTAAATGAGCAGTTCTTC. Protein: CASSLTSGSLNEQFF.

V and J are TRBV4-3 and TRBJ2-7; TRBD2 matches at 9 bases. The CDR3 totals 15 residues. V was clipped by 1 base and J by 6 bases; unmatched bases: 7. Germline loops: CDR1 LGHNA, CDR2 YSLEER. CDR3 sequence (DNA): TGCGCCAGCAGCCAAGTTGTGGGACTAGCAGTCGAGCAGTACTTC. The encoded protein is CASSQVVGLAVEQYF.

The V call is TRBV4-1, the J call TRBJ2-5; no reliable D call. V gave up 0 bases and J gave up 7 bases, with 15 bases separating them. Per the germline V gene, CDR1 is MGHRA and CDR2 is YSYEKL. This CDR3 has 15 residues. CDR3 sequence (DNA): TGCGCCAGCAGCCAAGAGTTCAGCACCCCGGGGACCCAGTACTTC. It is translated as CASSQEFSTPGTQYF.

The chain is built from TRBV4-3 and TRBJ2-7, with D hard to call. The CDR3 loop spans 16 amino acids. Germline lookup yields CDR1 LGHNA and CDR2 YSLEER. V shed 1 base and J shed 0 bases, with 13 bases lying between them. The CDR3 coding sequence is TGCGCCAGCAGCCAAGTTGCTACGGTAAGCTCCTACGAGCAGTACTTC. This gives the protein CASSQVATVSSYEQYF.

This clone came up once. The chain has TRBV29-1 and TRBJ2-3; D might be TRBD2 (6 bases). The CDR3 loop spans 14 amino acids. In germline, CDR1 is SQVTM, CDR2 ANQGSEA. V dropped 4 bases and J dropped 6 bases, with 17 bases sitting between them. The CDR3 spells CSVGTGLPADTQYF. DNA of the CDR3: TGCAGCGTTGGGACGGGACTCCCCGCGGATACGCAGTATTTT.

The chain couples TRBV6-8 to TRBJ2-1, with 14 nucleotides matching TRBD2. CDR3 length: 15 amino acids. Losses at the gene ends were 6 bases for V and 7 bases for J; bases not matched to a gene: 5. The germline gives CDR1 MNHGY, CDR2 SAAAGT. As DNA, the CDR3 is TGTGCCAGCAGGACTAGCGGGGGGGCAAAAAATGAGCAGTTCTTC. Its protein is CASRTSGGAKNEQFF.

The rearrangement joins TRBV5-5 to TRBJ2-2; maybe TRBD2 (5 bases). Germline assignment: CDR1 SGHKS and CDR2 YYEKEE (reference sequence). Between the trimmed V and J ends, which lost 1 base and 6 bases, there was a span of 16 bases. The CDR3 spans 16 residues. CDR3 protein: CASSLLGGGGAGELFF. The DNA for the CDR3 is TGTGCCAGCAGCTTGCTCGGAGGCGGTGGCGCCGGGGAGCTGTTTTTT. Looking up the rest from reference TRBV5-5 and TRBJ2-2 gives the full variable domain: DAGVTQSPTHLIKTRGQQVTLRCSPISGHKSVSWYQQVLGQGPQFIFQYYEKEERGRGNFPDRFSARQFPNYSSELNVNALLLGDSALYLCASSLLGGGGAGELFFGEGSRLTVL.

The rearrangement joins TRBV7-3 to TRBJ2-1, with TRBD2 as a possible D gene (7 bases). The length of the CDR3 is 15 residues. Per the germline V gene, CDR1 is SGHTA and CDR2 is FQGTGA. Deletions cut 2 bases from V and 5 bases from J, with 13 bases between. The CDR3 DNA reads TGTGCCAGCAGCTTATGGGGGGGGCCCCACAATGAGCAGTTCTTC. Translation gives CASSLWGGPHNEQFF.

The chain combines TRBV18 with TRBJ1-4, with 7 nucleotides matching TRBD1. The length of the CDR3 is 14 residues. Trimming removed 5 bases from V and 8 bases from J; junction bases left unmatched: 8. CDR1 is KGHSH and CDR2 is LQKENI in the germline V gene. This chain's CDR3 is CASSRDSLGEKLFF. The CDR3 coding sequence is TGTGCCAGCTCAAGGGACAGTTTGGGGGAAAAACTGTTTTTT.

The V call is TRBV25-1, the J call TRBJ1-4; the match to TRBD1 covers 11 bases. The germline CDR1 and CDR2 sequences are MGHDK and SYGVNS. CDR3 length equals 14 residues. V gave up 3 bases and J gave up 8 bases; unmatched junction bases: 2. The CDR3 DNA sequence: TGTGCCAGCAGTGATAGGACAGGGGGCGAAAAACTGTTTTTT. Translated, it gives CASSDRTGGEKLFF.

The chain links TRBV10-3 to TRBJ2-2; perhaps TRBD2 as D (5 bases). The CDR3 has 14 amino acids. Per the germline V gene, CDR1 is ENHRY and CDR2 is SYGVKD. Trimming took 7 bases from V and 4 from J, leaving 13 bases between them. The CDR3 region has the DNA TGTGCCATCAAGGAGGACTCGGCCACCGGGGAGCTGTTTTTT. Translation: CAIKEDSATGELFF.

In the case of this clone: This CDR3 is also generated by other DNA sequences in the sample. This rearrangement joins TRBV6-5 to TRBJ1-5; 8 nucleotides match TRBD1. V trimming: 5 bases; J trimming: 0 bases; junction bases outside the gene matches: 3. Germline loops: CDR1 MNHEY, CDR2 SVGAGI. This CDR3 has 15 amino acids. The chain's CDR3 is CASSRQGNSNQPQHF. DNA for the CDR3: TGTGCCAGCAGTCGACAGGGGAATAGCAATCAGCCCCAGCATTTT.